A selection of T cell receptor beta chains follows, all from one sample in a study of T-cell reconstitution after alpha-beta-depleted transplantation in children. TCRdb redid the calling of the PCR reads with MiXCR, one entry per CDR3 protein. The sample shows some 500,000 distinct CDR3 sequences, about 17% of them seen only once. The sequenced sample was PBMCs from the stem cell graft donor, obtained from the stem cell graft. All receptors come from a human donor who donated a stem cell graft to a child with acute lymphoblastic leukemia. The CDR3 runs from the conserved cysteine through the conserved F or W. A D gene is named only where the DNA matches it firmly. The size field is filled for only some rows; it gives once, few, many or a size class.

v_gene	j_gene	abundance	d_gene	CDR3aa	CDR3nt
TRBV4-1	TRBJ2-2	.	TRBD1	CASSHKGQDPNTGELFF	TGCGCCAGCAGCCATAAGGGACAGGACCCGAACACCGGGGAGCTGTTTTTT
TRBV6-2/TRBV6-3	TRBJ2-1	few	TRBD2	CASSYTHPQFLAGGAWTEQFF	TGTGCCAGCAGTTACACCCACCCCCAATTTCTAGCGGGAGGGGCCTGGACTGAGCAGTTCTTC
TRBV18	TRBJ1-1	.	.	CASSRITNMVNTEAFF	TGTGCCAGCTCTCGAATTACCAACATGGTGAACACTGAAGCTTTCTTT
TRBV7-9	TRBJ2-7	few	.	CASSLNVGSPYEQYF	TGTGCCAGCAGCTTAAATGTGGGGTCTCCCTACGAGCAGTACTTC
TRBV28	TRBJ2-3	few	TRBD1	CASSPMTGIKADTQYF	TGTGCCAGCAGTCCCATGACAGGGATTAAGGCAGATACGCAGTATTTT
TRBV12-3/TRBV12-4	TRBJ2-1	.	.	CASSLPLGAVYEQFF	TGTGCCAGCAGTTTACCCCTAGGAGCCGTCTATGAGCAGTTCTTC
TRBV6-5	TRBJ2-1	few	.	CASGYYNEQFF	TGTGCCAGCGGGTATTACAATGAGCAGTTCTTC
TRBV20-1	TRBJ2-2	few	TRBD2	CSARNPVGGRASTGELFF	TGCAGTGCTAGAAACCCGGTGGGCGGGAGGGCCTCCACCGGGGAGCTGTTTTTT
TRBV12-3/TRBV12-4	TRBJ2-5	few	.	CASSFRAVQETQYF	TGTGCCAGCAGTTTCCGAGCGGTCCAAGAGACCCAGTACTTC
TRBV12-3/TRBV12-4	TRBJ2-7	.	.	CASSLVWGYEQYF	TGTGCCAGCAGTCTGGTCTGGGGTTACGAGCAGTACTTC
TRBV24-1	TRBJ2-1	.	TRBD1	CATSDNRGHRSSYNEQFF	TGTGCCACCAGTGACAACAGGGGCCACAGGAGCTCCTACAATGAGCAGTTCTTC
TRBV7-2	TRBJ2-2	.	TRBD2	CASSPRGEYGTGELFF	TGTGCCAGCAGCCCCCGGGGGGAGTACGGCACCGGGGAGCTGTTTTTT
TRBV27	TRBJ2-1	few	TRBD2	CASSFGTSGHNEQFF	TGTGCCAGCAGTTTCGGGACTAGCGGACACAATGAGCAGTTCTTC
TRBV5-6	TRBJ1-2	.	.	CASSLEWGHDYGYTF	TGTGCCAGCAGCTTGGAGTGGGGGCACGACTATGGCTACACCTTC
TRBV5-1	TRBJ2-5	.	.	CASSLSGIQQETQYF	TGCGCCAGCAGCTTGTCCGGGATCCAACAAGAGACCCAGTACTTC
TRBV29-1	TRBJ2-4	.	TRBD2	CSVGGPGLDPTTQYF	TGCAGCGTTGGGGGACCGGGACTAGATCCAACAACTCAGTACTTC
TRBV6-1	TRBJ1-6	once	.	CASTSTVNNSPLHF	TGTGCCAGCACCTCGACTGTTAATAATTCACCCCTCCACTTT
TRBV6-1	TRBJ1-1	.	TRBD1	CASRAGQGATEAFF	TGTGCCAGCAGGGCAGGACAGGGGGCCACTGAAGCTTTCTTT
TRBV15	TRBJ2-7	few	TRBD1	CATSRDQGASEQYF	TGTGCCACCAGCAGGGATCAGGGGGCCTCCGAGCAGTACTTC
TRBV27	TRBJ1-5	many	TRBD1	CASSPWTGRNQPQHF	TGTGCCAGCAGTCCCTGGACAGGGAGAAATCAGCCCCAGCATTTT
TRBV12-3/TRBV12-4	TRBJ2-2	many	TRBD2	CASRPGTSWDTGELFF	TGTGCCAGCAGACCTGGGACTAGCTGGGACACCGGGGAGCTGTTTTTT
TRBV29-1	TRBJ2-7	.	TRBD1	CSGTGTASYEQYF	TGCAGCGGAACCGGGACAGCCTCCTACGAGCAGTACTTC
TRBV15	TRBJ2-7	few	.	CATSRDQGAYEQYF	TGTGCCACCAGCAGAGATCAGGGAGCCTACGAGCAGTACTTC
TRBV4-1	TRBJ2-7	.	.	CASSQGPRGRGYEQYF	TGCGCCAGCAGCCAAGGTCCCCGGGGCAGGGGTTACGAGCAGTACTTC
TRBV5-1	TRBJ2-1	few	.	CASSWVADSSYNEQFF	TGCGCCAGCAGCTGGGTAGCGGACAGCTCCTACAATGAGCAGTTCTTC
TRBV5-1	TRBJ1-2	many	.	CASKPAPERTNYGYTF	TGCGCCAGCAAACCAGCGCCGGAGAGAACTAACTATGGCTACACCTTC
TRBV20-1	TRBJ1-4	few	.	CSATGGLATNEKLFF	TGCAGTGCGACCGGGGGGCTTGCAACTAATGAAAAACTGTTTTTT
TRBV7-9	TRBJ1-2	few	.	CASSLAMAYGYTF	TGTGCCAGCAGCTTAGCGATGGCCTATGGCTACACCTTC
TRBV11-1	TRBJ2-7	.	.	CASSLSPYQEKRYYEQYF	TGTGCCAGCAGCTTAAGCCCCTACCAGGAGAAGAGATACTACGAGCAGTACTTC
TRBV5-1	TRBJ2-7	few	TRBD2	CASSLAGTSGVAEQYF	TGCGCCAGCAGCTTGGCCGGGACTAGCGGAGTTGCCGAGCAGTACTTC
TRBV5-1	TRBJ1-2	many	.	CASSTDSGGYTF	TGCGCCAGCAGCACGGACAGCGGAGGCTACACCTTC
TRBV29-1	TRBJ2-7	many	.	CSVEDVQGTYEQYF	TGCAGCGTTGAAGATGTCCAGGGCACCTACGAGCAGTACTTC
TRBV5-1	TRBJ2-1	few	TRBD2	CASSMGLAGSYNEQFF	TGCGCCAGCAGCATGGGACTAGCGGGTTCCTACAATGAGCAGTTCTTC
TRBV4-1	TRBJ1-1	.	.	CASSQRGAGTEAFF	TGCGCCAGCAGCCAACGGGGGGCTGGAACTGAAGCTTTCTTT
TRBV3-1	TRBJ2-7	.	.	CASSQGLALTYEQYF	TGTGCCAGCAGCCAAGGTCTAGCCCTTACCTACGAGCAGTACTTC
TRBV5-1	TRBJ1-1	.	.	CASSLHSRAVEAFF	TGCGCCAGCAGCTTGCACAGTAGGGCTGTAGAAGCTTTCTTT
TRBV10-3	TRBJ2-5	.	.	CAISALLELETQYF	TGTGCCATCAGTGCGCTACTAGAGTTGGAGACCCAGTACTTC
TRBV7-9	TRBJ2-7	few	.	CASSLRQGGGSYEQYF	TGTGCCAGCAGCTTAAGACAGGGAGGGGGCTCCTACGAGCAGTACTTC
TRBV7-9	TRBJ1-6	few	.	CASSLVPGPGVSPLHF	TGTGCCAGCAGCTTAGTCCCAGGGCCTGGGGTTTCACCCCTCCACTTT
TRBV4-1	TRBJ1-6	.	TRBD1	CASSQVTGVTYNSPLHF	TGCGCCAGCAGCCAGGTTACAGGGGTAACCTATAATTCACCCCTCCACTTT
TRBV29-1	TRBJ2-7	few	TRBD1	CSVETDRVGYEQYF	TGCAGCGTCGAAACAGACAGGGTGGGATACGAGCAGTACTTC
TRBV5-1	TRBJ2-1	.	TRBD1	CASRPRDREGSEQFF	TGCGCCAGCCGACCCCGGGACAGGGAAGGGAGTGAGCAGTTCTTC
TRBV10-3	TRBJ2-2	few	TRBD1	CANAGQGTTGELFF	TGTGCCAACGCGGGACAGGGGACCACCGGGGAGCTGTTTTTT
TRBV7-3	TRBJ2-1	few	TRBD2	CASSLAPGRVENEQFF	TGTGCCAGCAGCCTGGCTCCAGGGAGGGTCGAGAATGAGCAGTTCTTC
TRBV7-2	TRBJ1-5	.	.	CASRVGNQPQHF	TGTGCCAGCAGAGTTGGCAATCAGCCCCAGCATTTT
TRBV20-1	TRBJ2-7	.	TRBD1	CSARGRTGKAYEQYF	TGCAGTGCTAGAGGGAGGACAGGGAAAGCCTACGAGCAGTACTTC
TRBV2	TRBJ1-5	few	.	CASRRSEEGLQPQHF	TGTGCCAGCAGACGGTCAGAGGAGGGACTTCAGCCCCAGCATTTT
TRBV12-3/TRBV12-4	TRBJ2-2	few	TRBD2	CASSPSPGLAGGKAGELFF	TGTGCCAGCAGTCCATCCCCGGGACTAGCGGGAGGAAAGGCCGGGGAGCTGTTTTTT
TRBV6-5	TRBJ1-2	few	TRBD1	CASSLRQGGTGYTF	TGTGCCAGCAGTTTAAGACAGGGTGGGACTGGCTACACCTTC
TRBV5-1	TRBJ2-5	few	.	CASSLGKGISLGETQYF	TGCGCCAGCAGCTTAGGCAAAGGGATCAGTTTAGGAGAGACCCAGTACTTC
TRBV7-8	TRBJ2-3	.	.	CASSLFLAPRTSTDTQYF	TGTGCCAGCAGCTTATTCCTGGCTCCCAGGACATCCACAGATACGCAGTATTTT
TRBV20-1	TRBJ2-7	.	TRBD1	CSAGQGTYEQYF	TGCAGTGCCGGACAGGGAACCTACGAGCAGTACTTC
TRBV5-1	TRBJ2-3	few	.	CASSPLGSDTQYF	TGCGCCAGCAGCCCCTTGGGGTCGGATACGCAGTATTTT
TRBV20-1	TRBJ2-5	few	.	CSAGQSRQKTQYF	TGCAGTGCTGGGCAGTCGCGTCAAAAGACCCAGTACTTC